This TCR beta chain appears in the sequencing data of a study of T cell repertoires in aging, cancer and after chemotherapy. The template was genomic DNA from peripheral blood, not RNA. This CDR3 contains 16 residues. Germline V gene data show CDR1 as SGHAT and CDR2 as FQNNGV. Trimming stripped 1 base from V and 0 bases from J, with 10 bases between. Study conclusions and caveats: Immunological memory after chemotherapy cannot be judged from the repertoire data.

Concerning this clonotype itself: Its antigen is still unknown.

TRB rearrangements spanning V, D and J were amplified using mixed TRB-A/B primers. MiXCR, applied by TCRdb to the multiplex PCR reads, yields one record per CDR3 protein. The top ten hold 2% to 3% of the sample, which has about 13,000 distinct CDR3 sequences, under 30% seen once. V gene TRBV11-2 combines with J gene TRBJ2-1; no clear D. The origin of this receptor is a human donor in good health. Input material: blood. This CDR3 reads CASSLAGGGSYNEQFF. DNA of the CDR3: TGTGCCAGCAGCTTAGCGGGCGGCGGCTCCTACAATGAGCAGTTCTTC.